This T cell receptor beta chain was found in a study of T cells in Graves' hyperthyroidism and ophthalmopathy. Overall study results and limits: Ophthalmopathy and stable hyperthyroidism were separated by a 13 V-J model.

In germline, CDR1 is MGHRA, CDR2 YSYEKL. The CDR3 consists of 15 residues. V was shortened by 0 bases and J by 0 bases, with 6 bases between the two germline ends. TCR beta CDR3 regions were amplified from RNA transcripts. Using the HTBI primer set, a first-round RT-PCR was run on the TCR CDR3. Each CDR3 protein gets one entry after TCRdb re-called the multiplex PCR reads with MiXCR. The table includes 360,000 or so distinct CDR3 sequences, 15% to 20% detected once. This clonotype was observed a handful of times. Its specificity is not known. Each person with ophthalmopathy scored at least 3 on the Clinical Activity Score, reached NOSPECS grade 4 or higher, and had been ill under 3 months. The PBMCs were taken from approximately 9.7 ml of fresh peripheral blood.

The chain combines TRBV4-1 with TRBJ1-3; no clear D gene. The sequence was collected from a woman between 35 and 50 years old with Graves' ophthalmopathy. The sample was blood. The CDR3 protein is CASSQETSSGNTIYF. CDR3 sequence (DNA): TGCGCCAGCAGCCAAGAAACAAGCTCTGGAAACACCATATATTTT.